This TCR beta chain was sequenced during a study of OX40 agonist ivuxolimab in advanced cancers. Study-wide context: Patients were treated with intravenous ivuxolimab, dosed at 0.01 to 10 mg/kg and infused every 2 weeks.

Germline V gene data show CDR1 as SGHRS and CDR2 as YFSETQ. This CDR3 has 13 residues. With 4 bases removed from V and 9 bases from J, the gap between germline ends came to 11 bases. TCRdb keeps only in-frame clones here, not all; method: immunoSEQ multiplex PCR. The profile shows 90,000 to 100,000 clones, over 75% of them singletons. Material: CD4+ or CD8+ T cells sorted from blood, obtained in a trial of the OX40 agonist ivuxolimab. This TCR derives from an adult with an advanced solid tumor such as melanoma, head and neck, liver or kidney cancer. The genes are TRBV5-1 and TRBJ1-6; D unresolved. This CDR3 reads CASSQSPFSPLHF. DNA of the CDR3: TGCGCCAGCAGCCAGAGTCCCTTTTCACCCCTCCACTTT. The variable domain in full, with the rest retrieved from reference TRBV5-1 and TRBJ1-6, is KAGVTQTPRYLIKTRGQQVTLSCSPISGHRSVSWYQQTPGQGLQFLFEYFSETQRNKGNFPGRFSGRQFSNSRSEMNVSTLELGDSALYLCASSQSPFSPLHFGNGTRLTVT.